These 29 T cell receptor beta chains were all obtained from the same sample, sequenced in a study of T cell responses to AZD1222 COVID-19 vaccine. Using immunoSEQ multiplex PCR, the repertoire was profiled, and TCRdb retains in-frame clones only, with some absent. The sample has about 180,000 clones, around 91% seen once; the top ten hold 6.5% to 8.5%. The sample here was peripheral blood, taken on day 0 of AZD1222 vaccination. Source of these receptors: an adult in good health.

The chain links TRBV10-3 to TRBJ2-7; the match to TRBD1 covers 9 bases. The CDR3 has 17 residues. Germline lookup yields CDR1 ENHRY and CDR2 SYGVKD. V lost 4 bases and J lost 3; bases outside the gene matches: 13. The CDR3 protein is CAISGGGQGQGHYEQYV. In DNA form, the CDR3 reads TGTGCCATCAGTGGAGGGGGACAGGGACAGGGTCACTACGAGCAGTACGTC.

This chain links TRBV10-3 with TRBJ2-7; 11 nucleotides align to TRBD1. After removal of 0 bases from V and 6 bases from J, the junction contained 1 base not matched to a gene. This CDR3 is 14 amino acids long. The germline gives CDR1 ENHRY, CDR2 SYGVKD. The CDR3 protein is CAISESGTGGEQYF. CDR3 coding DNA: TGTGCCATCAGTGAGTCGGGGACAGGGGGCGAGCAGTACTTC.

The chain carries TRBV10-3 and TRBJ2-3, with 10 bases lining up with TRBD2. There are 14 residues in the CDR3. Germline V CDR1 and CDR2: ENHRY, SYGVKD. J lost 2 bases, V lost 10 bases, and 6 bases had no gene match. The CDR3 sequence is CATLAGGNTDTQYF. The CDR3 region has the DNA TGTGCCACCTTAGCGGGGGGAAACACAGATACGCAGTATTTT.

This clone has just a few counts. V gene TRBV19 combines with J gene TRBJ2-4, with TRBD2 as a possible D gene (8 bases). The germline CDR1 and CDR2 sequences are LNHDA and SQIVND (reference sequence). The CDR3 runs to 15 residues. V lost 11 bases and J 6 bases, leaving 23 bases between the germline ends. This chain's CDR3 is CAVAAGDRMGNIQYF. DNA for the CDR3: TGTGCCGTCGCAGCGGGGGACAGAATGGGAAACATTCAGTACTTC.

The rearrangement uses TRBV18 and TRBJ2-3; tentative D call: TRBD1 (5 bases). CDR1 KGHSH and CDR2 LQKENI come from the germline V gene. The ends were cut back, 1 base at V and 1 base at J, with 12 bases in the middle. The CDR3 length is 16 residues. The CDR3 here is CASSPLGQGGTDTQYF. CDR3 bases: TGTGCCAGCTCACCACTGGGGCAGGGCGGCACAGATACGCAGTATTTT.

J is TRBJ2-7 and V is TRBV7-9, with 7 bases identical to TRBD1. The length of the CDR3 is 16 residues. V lost 4 bases, J lost 2 bases, and 11 bases stayed unmatched. From germline, CDR1 is SEHNR and CDR2 FQNEAQ (reference sequence). The CDR3 loop reads CASSYIGTADAYEQYF. As DNA, the CDR3 is TGTGCCAGCAGCTACATTGGGACAGCAGATGCCTACGAGCAGTACTTC.

The V and J genes are TRBV7-2 and TRBJ1-2; no clear D gene. This CDR3 comprises 12 residues. V lost 4 bases to trimming and J lost 4 bases, with 7 bases between them. In germline, CDR1 is SGHTA, CDR2 FQGNSA. CDR3 bases: TGTGCCAGCAGCTCTCGTGCCTATGGCTACACCTTC. Translation: CASSSRAYGYTF.

The V call is TRBV11-2, the J call TRBJ1-4; D is uncertain. V lost 0 bases, J lost 8 bases, and 10 bases lay in between. Germline CDR1 and CDR2: SGHAT and FQNNGV. The length of the CDR3 is 14 residues. The DNA for the CDR3 is TGTGCCAGCAGCTTAGATCCGTCCATCGAAAAACTGTTTTTT. It yields the protein CASSLDPSIEKLFF.

This chain connects TRBV29-1 to TRBJ1-2, with 7 bases identical to TRBD1. CDR1 SQVTM and CDR2 ANQGSEA come from the germline V gene. Losses at the gene ends were 2 bases for V and 7 bases for J; bases not matched to a gene: 13. The CDR3 has 15 residues. The CDR3: CSVESRSQGDRGYTF. Here the CDR3 DNA reads TGCAGCGTTGAATCTCGCAGTCAGGGGGATCGTGGCTACACCTTC.

The rearrangement links TRBV10-3 to TRBJ2-1; D unclear. CDR1 is ENHRY and CDR2 is SYGVKD in the germline V gene. This CDR3 has 13 amino acids. Trimming left V 2 bases short and J 8 bases short, with 10 bases between. CDR3 sequence reads: CAISESAGDEQFF. CDR3 nucleotides: TGTGCCATCAGTGAGAGCGCAGGCGATGAGCAGTTCTTC.

The chain couples TRBV2 to TRBJ2-7; TRBD2 matches at 10 bases. The CDR3 runs to 17 residues. In germline, CDR1 is SNHLY, CDR2 FYNNEI. The V segment lost 1 base and the J segment 8 bases; nucleotides outside the gene matches: 14. This CDR3 reads CASSEEGFTSGTDQQYV. CDR3 coding DNA: TGTGCCAGCAGTGAAGAAGGTTTTACTAGCGGGACGGATCAGCAGTACGTC.

This clone was seen once. The chain uses TRBV6-5 and TRBJ1-2, with D unclear. Germline V gives CDR1 MNHEY, CDR2 SVGAGI. Trimming took 2 bases from V and 7 from J, leaving 8 bases between them. CDR3 length: 12 amino acids. This chain's CDR3 is CASSYDSGGYTF. CDR3 bases: TGTGCCAGCAGTTACGACTCAGGTGGCTACACCTTC.

Only a few counts were recorded for this clone. The chain joins TRBV5-8 to TRBJ1-4; 7 bases match TRBD1. CDR1 and CDR2 from the germline V gene are SGHTS and YDEGEE. The CDR3 runs 14 residues. J lost 8 bases, V lost 3 bases, and 7 bases had no gene match. The CDR3 region has the DNA TGTGCCAGCAGCTCAACAGGGGTAGGGGAAAAACTGTTTTTT. Amino acids: CASSSTGVGEKLFF. Together with reference TRBV5-8 and TRBJ1-4, the CDR3 gives the full variable domain: EAGVTQSPTHLIKTRGQQATLRCSPISGHTSVYWYQQALGLGLQFLLWYDEGEERNRGNFPPRFSGRQFPNYSSELNVNALELEDSALYLCASSSTGVGEKLFFGSGTQLSVL.

The V call is TRBV4-3, the J call TRBJ2-3; D call uncertain. The germline V gene has CDR1 LGHNA and CDR2 YSLEER. Trimming stripped 1 base from V and 2 bases from J, with 10 bases between. The CDR3 loop spans 15 amino acids. The CDR3 protein is CASSQGGSYTDTQYF. The CDR3 DNA is TGCGCCAGCAGCCAAGGGGGAAGCTACACAGATACGCAGTATTTT.

The rearrangement links TRBV28 to TRBJ1-5; D remains ambiguous. The germline V gene encodes CDR1 MDHEN and CDR2 SYDVKM. The CDR3 runs to 16 residues. V lost 5 bases and J lost 0, with 14 bases in between. CDR3 sequence (DNA): TGTGCCAGCAGTCTCCCACTGGGGTATAGCAATCAGCCCCAGCATTTT. It encodes CASSLPLGYSNQPQHF.

The sample holds one count of this clone. This chain uses TRBV6-2 or TRBV6-3 with TRBJ2-5; D may match TRBD1 or TRBD2 (5 bases each). The CDR3 extends over 17 amino acids. V was trimmed by 6 bases and J by 2 bases, leaving 22 bases between them. Germline CDR1 is MNHEY and CDR2 is SVGEGT. The CDR3 nucleotides read TGTGCCAGCAGCAACATTCTTCTCGGGACCGCACAAGAGACCCAGTACTTC. Translated, it gives CASSNILLGTAQETQYF.

V is TRBV19 and J is TRBJ1-5, with D perhaps TRBD1 (6 bases). Per the germline V gene, CDR1 is LNHDA and CDR2 is SQIVND (reference sequence). The V and J ends lost 8 bases and 1 base respectively, with 15 bases between them. The CDR3 has 15 residues. The CDR3 reads CASGRGGGSNQPQHF. The CDR3 DNA follows: TGTGCCAGTGGTCGAGGGGGAGGGAGCAATCAGCCCCAGCATTTT.

The V gene is TRBV10-3, the J gene TRBJ1-6; 9 bases align to TRBD1. In germline, CDR1 is ENHRY, CDR2 SYGVKD. The CDR3 covers 14 residues. V gave up 4 bases and J gave up 8 bases; unmatched junction bases: 3. The CDR3 DNA reads TGTGCCATCAGTGTAGACAGGGGGGATTCACCCCTCCACTTT. The encoded protein is CAISVDRGDSPLHF.

The rearrangement uses TRBV6-5 and TRBJ2-7, with D hard to call. CDR1 is MNHEY and CDR2 is SVGAGI in the germline V gene. This CDR3 has 13 amino acids. V gave up 2 bases and J gave up 3 bases, with 8 bases separating them. This chain's CDR3 is CASSYGPSYEQYF. The CDR3 DNA reads TGTGCCAGCAGTTACGGTCCTAGCTACGAGCAGTACTTC.

The chain combines TRBV4-3 with TRBJ2-7; D gene uncertain. The CDR3 length is 16 residues. V was pared by 0 bases and J by 3 bases, with 15 bases between. Germline lookup yields CDR1 LGHNA and CDR2 YSLEER. The chain's CDR3 is CASSQETRGLRYEQYF. The CDR3 DNA sequence: TGCGCCAGCAGCCAAGAAACCAGAGGTTTGCGCTACGAGCAGTACTTC.

The J gene is TRBJ1-4, the V gene TRBV5-6; 7 nucleotides match TRBD1. The ends lost 4 bases at V and 13 bases at J; junction bases unmatched: 7. The CDR3 runs to 12 residues. Germline assignment: CDR1 SGHDT and CDR2 YYEEEE. The CDR3 nucleotides are TGTGCCAGCAGCATTGAGACAGGGCGACTGTTTTTT. It translates to CASSIETGRLFF.

This chain links TRBV19 with TRBJ2-1, with 8 nucleotides matching TRBD1. V was clipped by 3 bases and J by 4 bases; unmatched bases: 5. CDR3 size: 15 residues. Germline CDR1 LNHDA, CDR2 SQIVND (reference sequence). CDR3: CASSITGGPYNEQFF. Written as DNA, the CDR3 is TGTGCCAGTAGTATCACAGGGGGTCCGTACAATGAGCAGTTCTTC. The variable domain in full, with the rest retrieved from reference TRBV19 and TRBJ2-1, is DGGITQSPKYLFRKEGQNVTLSCEQNLNHDAMYWYRQDPGQGLRLIYYSQIVNDFQKGDIAEGYSVSREKKESFPLTVTSAQKNPTAFYLCASSITGGPYNEQFFGPGTRLTVL.

This clone was observed a handful of times. The chain couples TRBV6-2 or TRBV6-3 to TRBJ2-1; 9 nucleotides align to TRBD2. This CDR3 has 17 amino acids. Losses at the gene ends were 0 bases for V and 4 bases for J; bases not matched to a gene: 7. The germline V gene encodes CDR1 MNHEY and CDR2 SVGEGT. The CDR3: CASSYSPAGGLYNEQFF. In nucleotides, the CDR3 is TGTGCCAGCAGTTACTCCCCCGCGGGGGGGCTTTACAATGAGCAGTTCTTC.

This clone appeared a single time. The chain combines TRBV5-5 with TRBJ1-1; no clear D. Per the germline V gene, CDR1 is SGHKS and CDR2 is YYEKEE (reference sequence). V was trimmed by 4 bases and J by 1 base, leaving 11 bases between them. CDR3 size: 14 residues. CDR3 nucleotides: TGTGCCAGCAGCCCACGGGCGCAGAACACTGAAGCTTTCTTT. This translates into CASSPRAQNTEAFF.

The chain employs TRBV13 and TRBJ2-7; D uncertain. This CDR3 is built from 12 residues. Deletions cut 1 base from V and 0 bases from J, with 1 base between. Looked up from germline, CDR1 is PRHDT and CDR2 is FYEKMQ (reference sequence). The CDR3: CASSLASYEQYF. DNA of the CDR3: TGTGCCAGCAGCTTAGCCTCCTACGAGCAGTACTTC.

The chain joins TRBV9 to TRBJ1-2; TRBD1 matches at 9 bases. Germline CDR1 SGDLS, CDR2 YYNGEE. The ends lost 3 bases at V and 8 bases at J; junction bases unmatched: 8. The CDR3 sequence is 14 residues long. CDR3: CASSADRGTRGYTF. The DNA for the CDR3 is TGTGCCAGCAGCGCGGACAGGGGCACGAGGGGCTACACCTTC.

The chain uses TRBV7-2 and TRBJ1-5; 8 nucleotides agree with TRBD1. The CDR3 is 15 residues long. Germline CDR1 is SGHTA and CDR2 is FQGNSA. Unmatched junction bases numbered 7, after V lost 3 bases and J lost 6 bases. DNA for the CDR3: TGTGCCAGCAGCTTTGGACAGGGCTTGGGTCAGCCCCAGCATTTT. Translating gives CASSFGQGLGQPQHF.

The CDR3, as DNA: TGTGCCAGCAGCTTAGTTGTATGGGCAGGGGGGTGGACTGAAGCTTTCTTT. Its translation is CASSLVVWAGGWTEAFF. The chain combines TRBV11-2 with TRBJ1-1; 7 nucleotides agree with TRBD1. J was trimmed by 5 bases and V by 1 base; bases with no gene match: 13. Germline V lookup: CDR1 SGHAT, CDR2 FQNNGV. The CDR3 contains 17 residues.

This chain joins TRBV27 and TRBJ1-1, with 7 bases matching TRBD1. CDR1 is MNHEY, CDR2 SMNVEV, per germline (reference sequence). V was clipped by 5 bases and J by 4 bases; unmatched bases: 13. This CDR3 comprises 16 residues. As DNA, the CDR3 is TGTGCCAGCAGTCCTCTAGTGACAGGGCTGGCCACTGAAGCTTTCTTT. Amino acid sequence: CASSPLVTGLATEAFF.